The T cell receptor beta chain described here comes from a study of shared T cell receptors in the human thymus. Method: immunoSEQ multiplex PCR; TCRdb's copy keeps in-frame clones and lacks some. This sample has 640,000 or so clones, with over 75% found just once. Trimming pared 1 base from V and 5 bases from J, leaving 14 bases between. The germline CDR1 and CDR2 sequences are SGHTA and FQGNSA. This CDR3 is 15 amino acids long. This sample also appeared in a second study, on human thymus T cells. That work adds: Corrective cardiac surgery supplied the resected thymus tissue.

Sample: thymocytes. This sequence joins TRBV7-2 and TRBJ2-5; TRBD2 is a possible D gene (5 bases). The receptor was isolated from a boy in the first two years of life with a congenital heart defect. The CDR3 DNA sequence: TGTGCCAGCAGCTTAGATAGACTACCCGGGGAGACCCAGTACTTC. Translated, it gives CASSLDRLPGETQYF.